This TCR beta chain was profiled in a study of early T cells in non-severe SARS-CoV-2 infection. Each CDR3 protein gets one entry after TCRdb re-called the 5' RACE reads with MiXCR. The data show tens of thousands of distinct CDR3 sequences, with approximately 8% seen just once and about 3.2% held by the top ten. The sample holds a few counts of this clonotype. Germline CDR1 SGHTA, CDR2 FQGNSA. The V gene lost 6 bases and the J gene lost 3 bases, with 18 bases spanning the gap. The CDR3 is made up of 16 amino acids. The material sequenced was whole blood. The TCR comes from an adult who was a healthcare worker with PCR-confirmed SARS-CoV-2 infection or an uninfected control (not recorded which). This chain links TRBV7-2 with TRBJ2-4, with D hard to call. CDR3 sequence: CASSSATERLKNIQYF. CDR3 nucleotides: TGTGCCAGCAGTTCCGCCACGGAGCGCCTCAAAAACATTCAGTACTTC.